The sequence of this TCR beta chain was determined in a study of CD8 T cells in Susac syndrome. For this clonotype: Its antigen is not identified.

Germline V gene lookup returns CDR1 MNHEY and CDR2 SVGEGT. V was shortened by 4 bases and J by 7 bases, with 10 bases between the two germline ends. The length of the CDR3 is 12 residues. Study conclusions and caveats: A relatively small number of individuals underwent TCR sequencing and HLA analysis.

When the RNA was reverse transcribed, random hexamers were used with an input of roughly 0.45 to 1 ug. TCRdb processed the immunoSEQ multiplex PCR reads anew with MiXCR; each CDR3 protein has one entry. The data show some 190,000 distinct CDR3 sequences, about 93% seen once. The sample comprised CD4+ T cells from PBMCs. This clonotype originated in a human donor in good health. The V gene is TRBV6-2 or TRBV6-3, the J gene TRBJ1-2; TRBD1 might be the D (5 bases). The CDR3: CASSSIGGGYTF. CDR3 nucleotides: TGTGCCAGCAGTTCCATCGGGGGTGGCTACACCTTC.